This T cell receptor beta chain originates from a study of response to subunit inactivated influenza vaccine. A few counts support this clonotype. Each CDR3 protein is one row after TCRdb ran MiXCR on the RT-PCR reads. The sample consists of hundreds of thousands of distinct CDR3 sequences, 11% to 15% of them appearing once. Sequences were derived from PBMCs from blood, sampled around 15 days before vaccination. This receptor was taken from a man aged 50 to 60 who received an inactivated influenza vaccine.

The CDR3 sequence: CASSQTSVSYEQYF. In nucleotides, the CDR3 is TGTGCCAGCAGCCAGACTAGCGTGTCCTACGAGCAGTACTTC. The gene calls are TRBV11-2 and TRBJ2-7, with 8 positions matching TRBD2. V trimming: 5 bases; J trimming: 1 base; junction bases outside the gene matches: 4. This CDR3 has 14 amino acids. Germline V gene data show CDR1 as SGHAT and CDR2 as FQNNGV. The full variable domain, its missing parts supplied by reference TRBV11-2 and TRBJ2-7, is EAGVAQSPRYKIIEKRQSVAFWCNPISGHATLYWYQQILGQGPKLLIQFQNNGVVDDSQLPKDRFSAERLKGVDSTLKIQPAKLEDSAVYLCASSQTSVSYEQYFGPGTRLTVT.